This T cell receptor beta chain came from a study of T-cell memory formation after mild COVID-19. Turning to the study itself: Most TCR clusters belonged to a single donor. Findings of the study overall: The study found balanced CD4/CD8 in clones contracting day 15 to 85 and a CD4+ lean in later expanders. Mostly located in CM and EM were contracting CD4+ clones, with contracting CD8+ clones located in EMRA.

Details on this clonotype: Its antigen is not identified.

cDNA libraries for TCR alpha and TCR beta, carrying sample barcodes and UMIs, came from 5'RACE with constant-segment primers. MiXCR, applied by TCRdb to the 5' RACE reads, yields one record per CDR3 protein. The repertoire consists of 95,000 to 110,000 distinct CDR3 sequences, with 13% to 15% occurring once and the leading ten covering 39%. Germline V gene lookup returns CDR1 SEHNR and CDR2 FQNEAQ (reference sequence). The CDR3 has 15 amino acids. V lost 2 bases to trimming and J lost 0 bases; unmatched junction nucleotides: 1. The material sequenced was PBMCs or a T cell subset sorted from them (not recorded which). The rearrangement links TRBV7-9 to TRBJ2-1, with 7 bases that match TRBD2. The clonotype was recovered from a man aged 18 to 30 who had mild COVID-19 (a few samples of this study predate the infection). Cell type and time point are not known. The CDR3, as DNA: TGTGCCAGCAGCTTATCTAGCGGCTCCTACAATGAGCAGTTCTTC. Its translation is CASSLSSGSYNEQFF.